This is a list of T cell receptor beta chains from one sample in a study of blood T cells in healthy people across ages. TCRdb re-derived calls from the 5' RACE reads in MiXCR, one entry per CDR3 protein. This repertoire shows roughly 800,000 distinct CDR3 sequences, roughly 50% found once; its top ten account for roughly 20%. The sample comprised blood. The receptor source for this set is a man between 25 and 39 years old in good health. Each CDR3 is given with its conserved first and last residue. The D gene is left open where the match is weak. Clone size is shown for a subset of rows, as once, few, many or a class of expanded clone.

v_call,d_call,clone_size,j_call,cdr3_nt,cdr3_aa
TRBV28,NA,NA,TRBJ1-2,TGTGCCAGCAAGGGGCCGGCGGGGAGCTATGGCTACACCTTC,CASKGPAGSYGYTF
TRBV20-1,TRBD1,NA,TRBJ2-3,TGCAGTGCTAGAGATGGGACAGGGATTACAGATACGCAGTATTTT,CSARDGTGITDTQYF
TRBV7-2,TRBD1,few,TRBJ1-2,TGTGCCAGCAGCTTGTTCGGGACAGGGGGCTATGGCTACACCTTC,CASSLFGTGGYGYTF
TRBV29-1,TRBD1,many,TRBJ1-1,TGCAGCGCAAAGACCGGGACAGGGTCCGAAGCTTTCTTT,CSAKTGTGSEAFF
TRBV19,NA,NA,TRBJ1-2,TGTGCCAGTAACATGGGGGACTATGGCTACACCTTC,CASNMGDYGYTF
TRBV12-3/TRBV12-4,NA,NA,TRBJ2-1,TGTGCCAGCAGACCCGGGACTGGACTAAATGAGCAGTTCTTC,CASRPGTGLNEQFF
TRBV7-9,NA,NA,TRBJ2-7,TGTGCCAGCAGCCCCTGGACAAGGGGCAGCTACAATGAGCAGTACTTC,CASSPWTRGSYNEQYF
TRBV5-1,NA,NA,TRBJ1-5,TGCGCCAGCAGCTTGGAAGGAGGGGAAGGTCAGCCCCAGCATTTT,CASSLEGGEGQPQHF
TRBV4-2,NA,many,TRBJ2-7,TGTGCCAGCAGCCAAGATGTAGGGGGGGCCTACGAGCAGTACTTC,CASSQDVGGAYEQYF
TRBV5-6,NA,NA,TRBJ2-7,TGTGCCAGCAGCTACGCGCCTGACTCGGTAGTGCGGGGCGGATGGGGCTACGAGCAGTACTTC,CASSYAPDSVVRGGWGYEQYF
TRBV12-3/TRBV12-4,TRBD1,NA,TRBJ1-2,TGTGCCAGCAGTTTCCTTCTCCAGGGGGATGTGGGCGGCTACACCTTC,CASSFLLQGDVGGYTF
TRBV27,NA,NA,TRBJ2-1,TGTGCCAGCAGTTCGTGGGACGCAAGCTCCTACAATGAGCAGTTCTTC,CASSSWDASSYNEQFF
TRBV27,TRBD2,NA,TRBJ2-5,TGTGCCAGCAGTTCCCGCGAGGGAGCGGGGGCTAAGACCCAGTACTTC,CASSSREGAGAKTQYF
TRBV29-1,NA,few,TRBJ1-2,TGCAGCGTTCCGACCCCTGGGACCTATGGCTACACCTTC,CSVPTPGTYGYTF
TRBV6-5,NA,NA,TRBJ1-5,TGTGCCAGCAGTTACTTGGCCCTCGGAAATCAGCCCCAGCATTTT,CASSYLALGNQPQHF
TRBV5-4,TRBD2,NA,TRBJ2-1,TGTGCCAGCAGCTTAAGGCGGGAGCGTAGCAATGAGCAGTTCTTC,CASSLRRERSNEQFF
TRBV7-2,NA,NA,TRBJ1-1,TGTGCCAGCAGCCAATGGGCCGGGGGCGGAACGGAAGCTTTCTTT,CASSQWAGGGTEAFF
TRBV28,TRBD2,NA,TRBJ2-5,TGTGCCAGCAACCAGCGGGAGTACCAGCAGTACTTC,CASNQREYQQYF
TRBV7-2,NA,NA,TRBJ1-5,TGTGCCAGCAGCCAAAACAGAGTCTCTAGCAATCAGCCCCAGCATTTT,CASSQNRVSSNQPQHF
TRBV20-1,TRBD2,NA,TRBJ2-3,TGCAGTGCTAGGGGGGCTAGCGGGAGAGAGGATACGCAGTATTTT,CSARGASGREDTQYF
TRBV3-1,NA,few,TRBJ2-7,TGTGCCAGCAGCCACGCGGACTCTGCTAGCTCCTACGAGCAGTACTTC,CASSHADSASSYEQYF
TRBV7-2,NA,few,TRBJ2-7,TGTGCCAGCAGCTTAGAACTACGTGACGAGCAGTACTTC,CASSLELRDEQYF
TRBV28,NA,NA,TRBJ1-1,TGTGCCAGCAGTTCGACAAGCAGGGGCGCTCCCCAAGCTTTCTTT,CASSSTSRGAPQAFF
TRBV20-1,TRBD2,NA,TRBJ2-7,TGCAGTGCTAGAGAGGGACTAGCGGGGTACGAGCAGTACTTC,CSAREGLAGYEQYF
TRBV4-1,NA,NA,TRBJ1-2,TGCGCCAGCAGCCAAGGCACGGGCGTCTGGGGCTACACCTTC,CASSQGTGVWGYTF
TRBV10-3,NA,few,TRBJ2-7,TGTGCCATCAGTGAGAGGGGAAGTGCCTCCTACGAGCAGTACTTC,CAISERGSASYEQYF
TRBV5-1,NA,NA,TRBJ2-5,TGCGCCAGCAGCTTGAATGGGGGGCGTAAGACCCAGTACTTC,CASSLNGGRKTQYF
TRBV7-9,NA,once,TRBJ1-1,TGTGCCAGCAGGTCCTCCGCCAGGGGACCCACTGAAGCTTTCTTT,CASRSSARGPTEAFF
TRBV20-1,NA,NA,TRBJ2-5,TGCAGTGCTAGAGCCGAGCCCTTCAAGACCCAGTACTTC,CSARAEPFKTQYF
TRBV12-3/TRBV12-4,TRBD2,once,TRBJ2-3,TGTGCCAGCAGGGCCGGGACTAGCGATTTAGATACGCAGTATTTT,CASRAGTSDLDTQYF
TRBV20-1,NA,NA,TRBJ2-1,TGCAGTGCTAGTTTGCGCAGCGCCTACAATGGGCAGTTCTTC,CSASLRSAYNGQFF
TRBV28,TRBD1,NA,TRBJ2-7,TGTGCCAGCAGGCAACCTCGAGACAGGGCAGGCGAGCAGTACTTC,CASRQPRDRAGEQYF
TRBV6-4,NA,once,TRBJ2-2,TGTGCCAGCAGTGCCACAGGCACCGGGGAGCTGTTTTTT,CASSATGTGELFF
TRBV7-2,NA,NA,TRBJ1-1,TGTGCCAGCAGCTTATTGTACGGAAGTGAAGCTTTCTTT,CASSLLYGSEAFF
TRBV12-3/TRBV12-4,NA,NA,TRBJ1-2,TGTGCCAGCAGTGTGGCGGGCCTATGTGGCTACACCTTC,CASSVAGLCGYTF
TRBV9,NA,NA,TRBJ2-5,TGTGCCAGCAGCCCATGGGGGCAGTACGGTCGAGAGACCCAGTACTTC,CASSPWGQYGRETQYF
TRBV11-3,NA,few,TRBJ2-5,TGTGCCAGCAGCGAGAGCAGGGCCATAGAGACCCAGTACTTC,CASSESRAIETQYF
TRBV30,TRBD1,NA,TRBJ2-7,TGTGCCTGTCGGACAGGGAGCTCCTACGAGCAGTACTTC,CACRTGSSYEQYF
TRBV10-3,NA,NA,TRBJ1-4,TGTGCCACGGCTTGGGGGACCACTAATGAAAAACTGTTTTTT,CATAWGTTNEKLFF
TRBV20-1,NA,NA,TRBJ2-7,TGCAGTGCATTGAGTAGGCTAGGTTCCTACGAGCAGTACTTC,CSALSRLGSYEQYF
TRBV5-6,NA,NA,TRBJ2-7,TGTGCCAGCAGCCTAGGAGGACGCCTCAATGAGCAGTACTTC,CASSLGGRLNEQYF
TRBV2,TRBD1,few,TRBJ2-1,TGTGCCAGCACGAACAGGGGAGTCGATGAGCAGTTCTTC,CASTNRGVDEQFF
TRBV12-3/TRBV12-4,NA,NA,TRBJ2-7,TGTGCCAGCACCTTTAACCCAGGGAGCTCCTACGAGCAGTACTTC,CASTFNPGSSYEQYF
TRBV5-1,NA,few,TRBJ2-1,TGCGCCAGCAGCTTGGCCGAGGGGGGCTACTCCTACAATGAGCAGTTCTTC,CASSLAEGGYSYNEQFF
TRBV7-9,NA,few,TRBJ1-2,TGTGCCAGCGACCCCATGGACGTACAGTCAAAAGACCCAAACTATGGCTACACCTTC,CASDPMDVQSKDPNYGYTF
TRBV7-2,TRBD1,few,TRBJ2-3,TGTGCCAGCAGCTGGCGGACAGGGTCAGATACGCAGTATTTT,CASSWRTGSDTQYF
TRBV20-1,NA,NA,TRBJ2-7,TGCAGTGCGGAGTCTACTAGGTCCTACGAGCAGTACTTC,CSAESTRSYEQYF
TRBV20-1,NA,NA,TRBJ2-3,TGCAGTGCTCCCCCTAGTTCAGATACGCAGTATTTT,CSAPPSSDTQYF
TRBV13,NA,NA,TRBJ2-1,TGTGCCAGCAGCTTAGGCCTAACTAACAATGAGCAGTTCTTC,CASSLGLTNNEQFF
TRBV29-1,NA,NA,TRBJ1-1,TGCAGCGCTCCCTTAGGGGAAGAAGCTTTCTTT,CSAPLGEEAFF
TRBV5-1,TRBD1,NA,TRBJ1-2,TGCGCCAGCAGCTTAACCGGGACAGAAATAAGCTACACCTTC,CASSLTGTEISYTF
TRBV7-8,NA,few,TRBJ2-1,TGTGCCAGCAGCTTGAGCGTTAAGGTCGGTTACGATGAGCAGTTCTTC,CASSLSVKVGYDEQFF
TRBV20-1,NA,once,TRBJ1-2,TGCAGTGCTAGCGGGAGTCGGGGATATCACTATGGCTACACCTTC,CSASGSRGYHYGYTF
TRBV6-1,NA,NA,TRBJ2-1,TGTGCCAGCACCTGGGGACTTATCTCCTACAATGAGCAGTTCTTC,CASTWGLISYNEQFF
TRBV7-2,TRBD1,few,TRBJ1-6,TGTGCCAGCAGCTTTTGGGACAGGGGACTCAATTCACCCCTCCACTTT,CASSFWDRGLNSPLHF